Included here is one T cell receptor beta chain sequence, with context. Its antigen is still unknown. For every subset, genomic DNA was evenly distributed across several immunoSEQ plates. TCRdb keeps only in-frame clones here, not all; method: immunoSEQ multiplex PCR. This table has roughly 2 million clones, roughly 95% appearing once. This sample was taken from a study of shared clonotypes between healthy human individuals. Study-wide results and caveats: Four donors shared approximately 5% of their naive CD4 clonotypes. On the whole, naive subsets had larger estimated richness than memory subsets had.

The sample comprised naive CD4+ T cells sorted from blood. Documented subset: CD45RA+ positively selected. The origin of this receptor is a man aged 18 to 30 in good health.

The CDR3 loop is CASSQDYPRVGTQYF. CDR3 in DNA: TGCGCCAGCAGCCAAGACTACCCCAGGGTCGGTACGCAGTATTTT. The chain uses TRBV4-1 and TRBJ2-3, with D maybe TRBD1 (5 bases). V lost 0 bases, J lost 8 bases, and 15 bases lay in between. Germline-derived CDR1 and CDR2 are MGHRA and YSYEKL. This CDR3 contains 15 residues.